These 8 T cell receptor beta chains came from one sample sequenced in a study of CD8 T cells in Susac syndrome. About 0.5 to 1 ug RNA was reverse transcribed with random hexamers. Each CDR3 protein gets one entry after TCRdb re-called the immunoSEQ multiplex PCR reads with MiXCR. The table includes approximately 150,000 distinct CDR3 sequences, 95% detected once. The sample taken for sequencing was CD4+ T cells from PBMCs. All receptors derive from a human donor with multiple sclerosis.

V usage is TRBV27 and J usage is TRBJ2-1, with 14 bases matching TRBD2. V was pared by 0 bases and J by 4 bases, with 8 bases of the junction left unmatched. The CDR3 loop spans 19 amino acids. Germline CDR1 is MNHEY and CDR2 is SMNVEV (reference sequence). The chain's CDR3 is CASSLSMTSGRASYNEQFF. CDR3 DNA sequence: TGTGCCAGCAGTTTATCGATGACTAGCGGGAGGGCCTCGTACAATGAGCAGTTCTTC.

V and J are TRBV20-1 and TRBJ2-3; a possible D gene is TRBD2 (6 bases). V was shortened by 5 bases and J by 2 bases, with 17 bases between the two germline ends. The CDR3 extends over 15 amino acids. Germline-derived CDR1 and CDR2 are DFQATT and SNEGSKA (reference sequence). This chain's CDR3 is CSADRRGALTDTQYF. The CDR3, as DNA: TGCAGTGCTGACCGGCGGGGAGCCCTCACAGATACGCAGTATTTT.

J is TRBJ2-3 and V is TRBV7-2, with 14 bases that match TRBD2. Germline CDR1 and CDR2: SGHTA and FQGNSA. V was clipped by 3 bases and J by 3 bases; unmatched bases: 5. The CDR3 runs 17 residues. Written as DNA, the CDR3 is TGTGCCAGCAGCTTTAGTGGGACTAGCGGGGGAACAGATACGCAGTATTTT. It codes for CASSFSGTSGGTDTQYF.

This clonotype was detected only once. The V call is TRBV28, the J call TRBJ1-1, with TRBD1 as a possible D gene (5 bases). The CDR3 totals 15 residues. Trimming took off 6 bases at V and 1 base at J, with 15 bases between the two ends. The germline gives CDR1 MDHEN, CDR2 SYDVKM. The CDR3, as DNA: TGTGCCAGCAGAAGTCGCGGGACGGCGAACACTGAAGCTTTCTTT. Translated, it gives CASRSRGTANTEAFF.

The chain couples TRBV3-1 to TRBJ2-4; D gene uncertain. Trimming cost V 1 base and J 2 bases, with 9 bases left between them. CDR1 LGHDT and CDR2 YNNKEL come from the germline V gene (reference sequence). The CDR3 loop spans 15 amino acids. The CDR3 DNA follows: TGTGCCAGCAGCCAAGCTTTCAGGCCCAAAAACATTCAGTACTTC. This encodes CASSQAFRPKNIQYF.

The chain uses TRBV20-1 and TRBJ1-1; TRBD1 matches at 10 bases. The CDR3 is 12 residues long. The germline CDR1 and CDR2 sequences are DFQATT and SNEGSKA (reference sequence). The DNA for the CDR3 is TGCAGCGCCGGGACAGGGGCTACTGAAGCTTTCTTT. Its protein is CSAGTGATEAFF.

This chain connects TRBV20-1 to TRBJ1-1; 7 bases match TRBD1. The CDR3 is made up of 14 amino acids. V was pared by 3 bases and J by 1 base, with 5 bases of the junction left unmatched. Per germline, CDR1 DFQATT and CDR2 SNEGSKA (reference sequence). Here the CDR3 DNA reads TGCAGTGCTAGGGCAGGGGGTTCGAACACTGAAGCTTTCTTT. It translates to CSARAGGSNTEAFF.

The CDR3 loop reads CASTQTSNQPQHF. The CDR3 nucleotides read TGTGCCAGCACCCAAACTAGCAATCAGCCCCAGCATTTT. V usage is TRBV12-3 or TRBV12-4 and J usage is TRBJ1-5; no definite D call. This CDR3 is 13 amino acids long. Trimming stripped 7 bases from V and 0 bases from J, with 7 bases between.